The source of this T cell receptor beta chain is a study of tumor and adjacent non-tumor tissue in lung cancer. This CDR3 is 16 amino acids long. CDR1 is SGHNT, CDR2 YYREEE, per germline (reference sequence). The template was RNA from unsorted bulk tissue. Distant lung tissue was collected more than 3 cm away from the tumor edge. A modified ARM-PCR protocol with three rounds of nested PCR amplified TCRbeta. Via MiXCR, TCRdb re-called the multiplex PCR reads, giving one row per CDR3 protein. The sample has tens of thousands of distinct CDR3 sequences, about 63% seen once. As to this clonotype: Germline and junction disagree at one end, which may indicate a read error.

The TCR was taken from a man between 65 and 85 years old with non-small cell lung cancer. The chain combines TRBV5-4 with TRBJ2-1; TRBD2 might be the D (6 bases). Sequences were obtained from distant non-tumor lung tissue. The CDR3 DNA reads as TGTGCCAGCAGCAGGGCGAGCGGGTGGGAGCACAAAGAGCAGTTCTTC. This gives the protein CASSRASGWEHKEQFF.